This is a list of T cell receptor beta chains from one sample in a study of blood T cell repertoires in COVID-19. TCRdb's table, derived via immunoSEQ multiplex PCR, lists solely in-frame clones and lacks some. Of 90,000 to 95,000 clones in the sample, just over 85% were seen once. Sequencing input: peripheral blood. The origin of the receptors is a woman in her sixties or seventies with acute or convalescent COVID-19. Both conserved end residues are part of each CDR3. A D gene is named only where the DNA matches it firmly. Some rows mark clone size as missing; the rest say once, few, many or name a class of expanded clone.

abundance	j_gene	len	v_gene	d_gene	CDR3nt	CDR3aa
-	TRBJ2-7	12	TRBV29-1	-	TGCAGCGTTGCCAGGGTCCCCTACGAGCAGTACTTC	CSVARVPYEQYF
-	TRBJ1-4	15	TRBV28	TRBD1	TGTGCCAGCAGAACTACAGGGGGCCGGCTTGAAAAACTGTTTTTT	CASRTTGGRLEKLFF
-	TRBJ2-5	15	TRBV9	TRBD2	TGTGCCAGCGGACGGGAGGGCCGGGGGCAAGAGACCCAGTACTTC	CASGREGRGQETQYF
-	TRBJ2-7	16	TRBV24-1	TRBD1	TGTGCCACCAGTGATCGCGGACAGGGGGCGGTCGACGAGCAGTACTTC	CATSDRGQGAVDEQYF
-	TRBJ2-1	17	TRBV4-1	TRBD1	TGCGCCAGCAGCCAAGATCTAGGACAGGGGGTTAACAATGAGCAGTTCTTC	CASSQDLGQGVNNEQFF
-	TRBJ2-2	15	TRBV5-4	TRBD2	TGTGCCAGCAGCCCAGCTAGCGGGAACACCGGGGAGCTGTTTTTT	CASSPASGNTGELFF
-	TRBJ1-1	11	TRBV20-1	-	TGCAGTGCTCGAGACAGGCATGAAGCTTTCTTT	CSARDRHEAFF
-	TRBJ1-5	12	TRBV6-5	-	TGTGCCAGCATGGAGGACAATCAGCCCCAGCATTTT	CASMEDNQPQHF
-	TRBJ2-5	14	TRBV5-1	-	TGCGCCAGCAGCTTTTATCACAGCCAAGAGACCCAGTACTTC	CASSFYHSQETQYF
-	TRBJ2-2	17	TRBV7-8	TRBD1	TGTGCCAGCAGCTTAGCCTGGACAGGGAGATACACCGGGGAGCTGTTTTTT	CASSLAWTGRYTGELFF
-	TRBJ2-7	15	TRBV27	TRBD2	TGTGCCAGCAGATATGGGACTAGCGGAGCATACGAGCAGTACTTC	CASRYGTSGAYEQYF
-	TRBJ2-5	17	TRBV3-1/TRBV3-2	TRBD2	TGTGCCAGCAGCCAAGGTAGCCTAGCGGGAGGGCGGGAGACCCAGTACTTC	CASSQGSLAGGRETQYF
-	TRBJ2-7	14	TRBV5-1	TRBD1	TGCGCCAGCAGCGTTGGGGACAGGGGATACGAGCAGTACTTC	CASSVGDRGYEQYF
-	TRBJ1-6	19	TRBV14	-	TGTGCCAGCAGCCAAGATCTTTCGGAGAGTAGCTCCTATAATTCACCCCTCCACTTT	CASSQDLSESSSYNSPLHF
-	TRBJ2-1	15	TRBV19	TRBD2	TGTGCCAGTAACCGACTAGCGGGTTCCTACAATGAGCAGTTCTTC	CASNRLAGSYNEQFF
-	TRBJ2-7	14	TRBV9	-	TGTGCCAGCAGCGTAGGATTTACGACTAACGAGCAGTACTTC	CASSVGFTTNEQYF
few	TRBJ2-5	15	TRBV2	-	TGTGCCAGCAGTGAAGGTCTAGGAGGCGGAGAGACCCAGTACTTC	CASSEGLGGGETQYF
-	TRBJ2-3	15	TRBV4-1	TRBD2	TGCGCCAGCAGCCACGGGAGGGCCCAGACAGATACGCAGTATTTT	CASSHGRAQTDTQYF
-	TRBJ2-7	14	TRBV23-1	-	TGCGCCAGCAGTCGACAGGGAGGACACTACGAGCAGTACTTC	CASSRQGGHYEQYF
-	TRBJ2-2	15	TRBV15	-	TGTGCCACCAGCAGAGATGGGGGGTATCCCGGGGAGCTGTTTTTT	CATSRDGGYPGELFF
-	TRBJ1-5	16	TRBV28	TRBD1	TGTGCCAGCACAGAGGGACAGACTATAGGCAATCAGCCCCAGCATTTT	CASTEGQTIGNQPQHF
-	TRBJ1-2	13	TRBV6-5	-	TGTGCCAGCAGCGCGACAGTTAACTATGGCTACACCTTC	CASSATVNYGYTF
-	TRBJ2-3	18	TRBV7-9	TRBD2	TGTGCCAGCAGCTTCAAAACCCGACTAGCGGGAGTCACAGATACGCAGTATTTT	CASSFKTRLAGVTDTQYF
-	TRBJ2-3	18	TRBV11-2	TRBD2	TGTGCCAGCAGCTTACTTTTTAGCGGGGGGGCCGGCACAGATACGCAGTATTTT	CASSLLFSGGAGTDTQYF
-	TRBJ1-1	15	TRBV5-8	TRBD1	TGTGCCAGCAGCTTGGGGGGACAGGGGGCGTACGGAGCTTTCTTT	CASSLGGQGAYGAFF
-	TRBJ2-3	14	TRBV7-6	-	TGTGCCAGCAGCAACGAGGGGGGCACAGATACGCAGTATTTT	CASSNEGGTDTQYF
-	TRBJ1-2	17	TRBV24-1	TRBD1	TGTGCCACCAGTGAAACCCCCGGGACAGGGGACTACTATGGCTACACCTTC	CATSETPGTGDYYGYTF
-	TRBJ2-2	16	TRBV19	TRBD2	TGTGCCAGTAGCCCGCGACTAGCGGGCCGCGCCGGGGAGCTGTTTTTT	CASSPRLAGRAGELFF
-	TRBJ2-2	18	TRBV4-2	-	TGTGCCAGCAGCCCAAACGCAGCGGTACCCGCGAACACCGGGGAGCTGTTTTTT	CASSPNAAVPANTGELFF
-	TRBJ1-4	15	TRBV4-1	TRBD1	TGCGCCAGCAGGCCCCCCGGACAGGGGCGGGAAAAACTGTTTTTT	CASRPPGQGREKLFF
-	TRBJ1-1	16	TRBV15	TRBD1	TGTGCCACCAGCAGTCTCCTGACAGGGTTGAACACTGAAGCTTTCTTT	CATSSLLTGLNTEAFF
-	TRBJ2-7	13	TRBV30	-	TGTGCCTGGAGCGCAGGGTTCCAATACGAGCAGTACTTC	CAWSAGFQYEQYF
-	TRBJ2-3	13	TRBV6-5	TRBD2	TGTGCCAGTAAGCGGGGGATTAGAGATACGCAGTATTTT	CASKRGIRDTQYF
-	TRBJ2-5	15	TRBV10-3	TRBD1	TGTGCCATCAGAGCAGATACAGGGGACCAAGAGACCCAGTACTTC	CAIRADTGDQETQYF
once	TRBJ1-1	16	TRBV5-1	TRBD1	TGCGCCAGCAGCTCCCCAGGGGGGAGTCGGGGAACTGAAGCTTTCTTT	CASSSPGGSRGTEAFF
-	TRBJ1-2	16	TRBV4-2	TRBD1	TGTGCCAGCAGCCCCGCTCCGGGACAGGAGGTTTTTGGCTACACCTTC	CASSPAPGQEVFGYTF
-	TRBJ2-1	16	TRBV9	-	TGTGCCAGCAGCCCACGGGACTCTCCTACGATGGATGAGCAGTTCTTC	CASSPRDSPTMDEQFF
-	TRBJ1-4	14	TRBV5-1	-	TGCGCCAGCAGCTTGCGTCAGGGAGGGGAAAAACTGTTTTTT	CASSLRQGGEKLFF
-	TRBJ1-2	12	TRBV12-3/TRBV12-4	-	TGTGCCAGCTGGGGCGGTAGCTATGGCTACACCTTC	CASWGGSYGYTF
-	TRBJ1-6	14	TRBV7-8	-	TGTGCCAGCAGCTTAGGGACAGATAATTCACCCCTCCACTTT	CASSLGTDNSPLHF
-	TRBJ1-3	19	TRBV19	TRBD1	TGTGCCAGTAGTATTCGCTTTCTGGGACAGGCTCCTCGCGGAAACACCATATATTTT	CASSIRFLGQAPRGNTIYF
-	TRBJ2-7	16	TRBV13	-	TGTGCCAGCAGCCCACCACTTGGGCAAACCCGCTACGAGCAGTACTTC	CASSPPLGQTRYEQYF
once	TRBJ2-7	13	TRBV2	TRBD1	TGTGCCAGCCGAGACAGGGGGCCCTACGAGCAGTACTTC	CASRDRGPYEQYF
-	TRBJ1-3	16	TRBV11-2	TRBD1	TGTGCCAGCAGCGGCCGGGACAGGGGTTCTGGAAACACCATATATTTT	CASSGRDRGSGNTIYF
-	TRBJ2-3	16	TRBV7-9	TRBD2	TGTGCCAGCAGCCCCGGGGGGGCTACTAGCACAGATACGCAGTATTTT	CASSPGGATSTDTQYF
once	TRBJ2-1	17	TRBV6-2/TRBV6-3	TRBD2	TGTGCCAGCAGTTACTCGCCCCCTAGCGGACTTTACAATGAGCAGTTCTTC	CASSYSPPSGLYNEQFF
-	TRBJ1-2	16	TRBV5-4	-	TGTGCCAGCAGCTTGGTGGGGCGGGGATTGTCCTATGGCTACACCTTC	CASSLVGRGLSYGYTF
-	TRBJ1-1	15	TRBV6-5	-	TGTGCCAGCAACACAGAACAGGTGAAAGGGGAAAAAGCTTTCTTT	CASNTEQVKGEKAFF